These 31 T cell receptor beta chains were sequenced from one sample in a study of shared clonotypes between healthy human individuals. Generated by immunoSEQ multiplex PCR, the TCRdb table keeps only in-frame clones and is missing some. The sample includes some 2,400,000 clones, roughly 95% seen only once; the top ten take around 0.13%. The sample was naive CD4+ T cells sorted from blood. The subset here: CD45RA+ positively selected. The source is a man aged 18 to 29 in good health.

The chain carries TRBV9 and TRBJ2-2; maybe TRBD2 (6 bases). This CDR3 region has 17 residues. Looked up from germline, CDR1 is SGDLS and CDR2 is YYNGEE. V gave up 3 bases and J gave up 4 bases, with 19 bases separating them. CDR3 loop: CASSAPFGGAGTGELFF. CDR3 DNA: TGTGCCAGCAGCGCACCCTTCGGGGGAGCGGGCACCGGGGAGCTGTTTTTT.

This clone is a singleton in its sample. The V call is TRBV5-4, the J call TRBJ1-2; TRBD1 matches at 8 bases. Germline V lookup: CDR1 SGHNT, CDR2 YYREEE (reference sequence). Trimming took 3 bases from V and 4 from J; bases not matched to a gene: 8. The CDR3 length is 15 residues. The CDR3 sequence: CASSYSTGVFYGYTF. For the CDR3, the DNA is TGTGCCAGCAGCTACTCGACAGGGGTTTTCTATGGCTACACCTTC.

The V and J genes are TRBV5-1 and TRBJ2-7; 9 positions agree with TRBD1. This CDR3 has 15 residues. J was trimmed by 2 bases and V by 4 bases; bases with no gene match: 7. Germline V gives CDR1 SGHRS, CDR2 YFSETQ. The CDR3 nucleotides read TGCGCCAGCAGCACCGCGGGACAGGGTCCCTACGAGCAGTACTTC. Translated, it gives CASSTAGQGPYEQYF.

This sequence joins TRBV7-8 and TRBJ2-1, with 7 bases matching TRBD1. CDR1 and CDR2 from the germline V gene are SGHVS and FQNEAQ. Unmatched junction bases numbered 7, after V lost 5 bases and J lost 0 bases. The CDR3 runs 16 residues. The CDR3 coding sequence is TGTGCCAGCAGCCAACTGACAGGGAGCTCCTACAATGAGCAGTTCTTC. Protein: CASSQLTGSSYNEQFF.

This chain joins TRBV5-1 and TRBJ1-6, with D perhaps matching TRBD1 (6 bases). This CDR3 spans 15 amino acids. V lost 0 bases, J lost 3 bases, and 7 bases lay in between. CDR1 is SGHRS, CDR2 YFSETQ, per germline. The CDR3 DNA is TGCGCCAGCAGCTTGGGCAGGGGCTATAATTCACCCCTCCACTTT. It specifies CASSLGRGYNSPLHF.

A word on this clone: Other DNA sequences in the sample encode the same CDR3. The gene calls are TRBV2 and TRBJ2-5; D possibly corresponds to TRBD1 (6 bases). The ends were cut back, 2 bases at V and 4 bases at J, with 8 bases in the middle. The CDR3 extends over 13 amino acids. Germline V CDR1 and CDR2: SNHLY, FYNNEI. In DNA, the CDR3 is TGTGCCAGCAGTGAACAGGGGAGAGAGACCCAGTACTTC. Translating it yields CASSEQGRETQYF.

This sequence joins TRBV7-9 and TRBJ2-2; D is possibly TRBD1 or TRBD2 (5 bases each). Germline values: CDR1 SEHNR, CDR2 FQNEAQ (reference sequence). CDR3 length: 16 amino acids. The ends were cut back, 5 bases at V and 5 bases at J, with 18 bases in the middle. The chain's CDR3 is CASSPDGGFGTGELFF. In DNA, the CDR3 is TGTGCCAGCAGCCCGGATGGGGGTTTCGGGACCGGGGAGCTGTTTTTT. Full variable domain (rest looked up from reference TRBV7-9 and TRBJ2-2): DTGVSQNPRHKITKRGQNVTFRCDPISEHNRLYWYRQTLGQGPEFLTYFQNEAQLEKSRLLSDRFSAERPKGSFSTLEIQRTEQGDSAMYLCASSPDGGFGTGELFFGEGSRLTVL.

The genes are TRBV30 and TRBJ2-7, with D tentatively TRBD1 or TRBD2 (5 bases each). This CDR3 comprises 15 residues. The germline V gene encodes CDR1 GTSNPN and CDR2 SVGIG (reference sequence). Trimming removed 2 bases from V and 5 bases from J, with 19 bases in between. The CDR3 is CAWSLGLAYGHEQYF. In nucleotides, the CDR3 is TGTGCCTGGAGTTTGGGGCTAGCCTACGGCCACGAGCAGTACTTC.

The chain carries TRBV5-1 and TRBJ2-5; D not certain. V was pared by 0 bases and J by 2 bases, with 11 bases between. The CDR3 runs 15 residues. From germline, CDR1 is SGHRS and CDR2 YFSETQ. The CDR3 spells CASSLDGQQQETQYF. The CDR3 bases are TGCGCCAGCAGCTTGGATGGGCAGCAACAAGAGACCCAGTACTTC.

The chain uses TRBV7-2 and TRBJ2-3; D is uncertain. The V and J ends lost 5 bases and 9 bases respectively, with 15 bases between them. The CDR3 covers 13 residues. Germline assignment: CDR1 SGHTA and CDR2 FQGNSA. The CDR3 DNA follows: TGTGCCAGCAGCCTAAGTCAGCCCTTAACGCAGTATTTT. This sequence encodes CASSLSQPLTQYF.

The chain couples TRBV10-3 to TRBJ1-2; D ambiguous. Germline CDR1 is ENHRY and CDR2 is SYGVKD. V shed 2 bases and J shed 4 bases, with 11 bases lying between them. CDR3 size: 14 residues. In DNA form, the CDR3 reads TGTGCCATCAGTGAGGGGTGGAGTGGCTATGGCTACACCTTC. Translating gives CAISEGWSGYGYTF.

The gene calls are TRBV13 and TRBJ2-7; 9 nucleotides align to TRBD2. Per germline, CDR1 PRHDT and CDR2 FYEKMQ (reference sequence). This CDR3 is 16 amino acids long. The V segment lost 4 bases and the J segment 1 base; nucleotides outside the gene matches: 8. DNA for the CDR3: TGTGCCAGCAGCTCCCGTAGCGGGAGTGAGTCCTACGAGCAGTACTTC. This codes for CASSSRSGSESYEQYF.

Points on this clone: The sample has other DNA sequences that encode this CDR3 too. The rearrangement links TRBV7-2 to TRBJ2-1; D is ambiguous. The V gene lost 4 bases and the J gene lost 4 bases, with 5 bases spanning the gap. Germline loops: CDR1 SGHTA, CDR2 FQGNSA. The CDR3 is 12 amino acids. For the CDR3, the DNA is TGTGCCAGCAGCTCGAATTACAATGAGCAGTTCTTC. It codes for CASSSNYNEQFF.

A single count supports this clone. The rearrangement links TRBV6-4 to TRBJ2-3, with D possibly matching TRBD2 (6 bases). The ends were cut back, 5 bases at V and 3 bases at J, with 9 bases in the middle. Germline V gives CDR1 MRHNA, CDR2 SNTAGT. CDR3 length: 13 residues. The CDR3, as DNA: TGTGCCAGCAGTTATCGGGGGACAGATACGCAGTATTTT. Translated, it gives CASSYRGTDTQYF.

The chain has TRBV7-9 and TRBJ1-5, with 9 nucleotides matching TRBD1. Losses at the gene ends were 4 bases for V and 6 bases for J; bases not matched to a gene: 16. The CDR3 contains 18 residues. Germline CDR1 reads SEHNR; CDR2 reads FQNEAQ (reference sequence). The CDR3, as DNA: TGTGCCAGCAGCTCCACCGATGGACAGGGGAGGCGAAGTCAGCCCCAGCATTTT. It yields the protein CASSSTDGQGRRSQPQHF.

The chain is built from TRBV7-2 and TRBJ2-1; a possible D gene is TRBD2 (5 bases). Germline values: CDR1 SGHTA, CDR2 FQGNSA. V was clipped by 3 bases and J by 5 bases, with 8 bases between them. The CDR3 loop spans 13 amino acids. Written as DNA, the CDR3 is TGTGCCAGCAGCTTTTACGGGGACAATGAGCAGTTCTTC. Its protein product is CASSFYGDNEQFF. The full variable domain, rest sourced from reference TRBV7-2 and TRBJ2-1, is GAGVSQSPSNKVTEKGKDVELRCDPISGHTALYWYRQSLGQGLEFLIYFQGNSAPDKSGLPSDRFSAERTGGSVSTLTIQRTQQEDSAVYLCASSFYGDNEQFFGPGTRLTVL.

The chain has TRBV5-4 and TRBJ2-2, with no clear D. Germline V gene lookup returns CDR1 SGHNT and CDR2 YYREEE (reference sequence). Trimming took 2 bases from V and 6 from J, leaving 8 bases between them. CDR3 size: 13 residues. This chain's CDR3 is CASSLKDPGELFF. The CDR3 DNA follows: TGTGCCAGCAGCTTAAAAGACCCCGGGGAGCTGTTTTTT.

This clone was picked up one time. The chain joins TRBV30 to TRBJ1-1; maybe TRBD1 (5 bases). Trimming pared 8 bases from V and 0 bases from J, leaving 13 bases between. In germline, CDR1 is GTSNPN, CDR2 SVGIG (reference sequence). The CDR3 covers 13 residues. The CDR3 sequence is CASTGGLNTEAFF. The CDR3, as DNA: TGTGCCAGTACCGGGGGTCTGAACACTGAAGCTTTCTTT.

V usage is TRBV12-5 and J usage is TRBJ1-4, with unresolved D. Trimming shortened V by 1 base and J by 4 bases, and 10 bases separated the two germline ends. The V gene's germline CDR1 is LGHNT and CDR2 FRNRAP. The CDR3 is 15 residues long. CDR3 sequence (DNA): TGTGCTAGTGGTTTGGACCGGGCCTTTAATGAAAAACTGTTTTTT. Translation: CASGLDRAFNEKLFF.

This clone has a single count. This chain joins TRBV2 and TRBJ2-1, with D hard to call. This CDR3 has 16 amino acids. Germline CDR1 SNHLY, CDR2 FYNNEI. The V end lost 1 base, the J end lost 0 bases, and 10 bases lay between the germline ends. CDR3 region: CASSEEQLSSYNEQFF. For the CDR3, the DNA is TGTGCCAGCAGTGAAGAACAGTTGAGCTCCTACAATGAGCAGTTCTTC.

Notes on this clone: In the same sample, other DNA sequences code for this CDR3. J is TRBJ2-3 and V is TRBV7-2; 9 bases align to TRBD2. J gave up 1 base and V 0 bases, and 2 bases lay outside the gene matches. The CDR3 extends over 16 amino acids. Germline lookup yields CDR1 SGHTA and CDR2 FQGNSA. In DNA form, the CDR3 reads TGTGCCAGCAGCTTAGCAGCGGGAGGCCGCACAGATACGCAGTATTTT. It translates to CASSLAAGGRTDTQYF. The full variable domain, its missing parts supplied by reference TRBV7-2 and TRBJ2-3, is GAGVSQSPSNKVTEKGKDVELRCDPISGHTALYWYRQSLGQGLEFLIYFQGNSAPDKSGLPSDRFSAERTGGSVSTLTIQRTQQEDSAVYLCASSLAAGGRTDTQYFGPGTRLTVL.

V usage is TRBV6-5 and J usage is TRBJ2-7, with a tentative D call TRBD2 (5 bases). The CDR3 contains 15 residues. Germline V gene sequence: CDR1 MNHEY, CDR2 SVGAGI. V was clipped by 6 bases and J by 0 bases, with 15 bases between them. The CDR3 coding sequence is TGTGCCAGCAGACGTCTAAGCGGTAGCTCCTACGAGCAGTACTTC. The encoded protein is CASRRLSGSSYEQYF.

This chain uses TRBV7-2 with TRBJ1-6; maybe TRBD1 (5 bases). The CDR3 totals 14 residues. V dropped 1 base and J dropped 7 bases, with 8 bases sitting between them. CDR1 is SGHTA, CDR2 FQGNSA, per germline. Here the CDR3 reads CASSLERGNSPLHF. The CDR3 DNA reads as TGTGCCAGCAGCTTAGAGAGGGGAAATTCACCCCTCCACTTT.

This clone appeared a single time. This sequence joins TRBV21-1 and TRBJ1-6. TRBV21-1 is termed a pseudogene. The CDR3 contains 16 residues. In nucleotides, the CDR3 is TGTGCCAGCAGCAAAGGCCCGGAGGGAAGTAATTCACCCCTCCACTTT. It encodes CASSKGPEGSNSPLHF.

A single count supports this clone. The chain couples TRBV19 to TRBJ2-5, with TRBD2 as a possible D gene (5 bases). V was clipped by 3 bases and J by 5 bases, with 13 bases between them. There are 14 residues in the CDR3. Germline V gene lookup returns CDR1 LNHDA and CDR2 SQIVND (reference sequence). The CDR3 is CASSIREPSETQYF. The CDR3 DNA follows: TGTGCCAGTAGTATCCGGGAACCCTCGGAGACCCAGTACTTC.

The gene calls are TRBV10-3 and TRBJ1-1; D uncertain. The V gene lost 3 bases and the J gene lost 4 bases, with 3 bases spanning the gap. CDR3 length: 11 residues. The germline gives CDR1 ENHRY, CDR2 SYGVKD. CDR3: CAISDSTEAFF. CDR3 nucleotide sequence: TGTGCCATCAGTGATTCCACTGAAGCTTTCTTT.

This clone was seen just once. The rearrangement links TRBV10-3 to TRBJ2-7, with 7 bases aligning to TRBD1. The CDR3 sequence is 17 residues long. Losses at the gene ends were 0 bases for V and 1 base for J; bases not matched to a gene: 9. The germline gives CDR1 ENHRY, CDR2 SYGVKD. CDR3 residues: CAISESLTGERSYEQYF. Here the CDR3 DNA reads TGTGCCATCAGTGAGTCACTTACAGGGGAGCGGTCCTACGAGCAGTACTTC.

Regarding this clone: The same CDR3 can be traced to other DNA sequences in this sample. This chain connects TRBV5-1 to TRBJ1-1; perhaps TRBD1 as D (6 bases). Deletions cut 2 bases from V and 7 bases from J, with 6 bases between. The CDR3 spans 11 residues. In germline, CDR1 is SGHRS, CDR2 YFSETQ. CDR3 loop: CASSLQGEAFF. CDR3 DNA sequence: TGCGCCAGCAGCTTACAGGGTGAAGCTTTCTTT. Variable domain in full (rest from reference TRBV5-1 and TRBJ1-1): KAGVTQTPRYLIKTRGQQVTLSCSPISGHRSVSWYQQTPGQGLQFLFEYFSETQRNKGNFPGRFSGRQFSNSRSEMNVSTLELGDSALYLCASSLQGEAFFGQGTRLTVV.

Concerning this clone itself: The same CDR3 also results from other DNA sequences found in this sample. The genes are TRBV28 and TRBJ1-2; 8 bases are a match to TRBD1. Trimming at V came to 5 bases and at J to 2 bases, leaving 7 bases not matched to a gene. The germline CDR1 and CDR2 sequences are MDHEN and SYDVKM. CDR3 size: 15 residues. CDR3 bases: TGTGCCAGCAGTCCTAGGGACAGGTTAAACTATGGCTACACCTTC. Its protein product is CASSPRDRLNYGYTF.

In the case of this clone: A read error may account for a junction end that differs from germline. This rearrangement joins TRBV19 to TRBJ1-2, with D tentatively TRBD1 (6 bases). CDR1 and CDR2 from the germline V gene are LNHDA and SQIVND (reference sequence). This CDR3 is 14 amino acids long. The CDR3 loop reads CASSIDPGAPAPFF. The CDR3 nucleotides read TGTGCCAGTAGTATCGACCCAGGGGCCCCAGCCCCCTTCTTC.

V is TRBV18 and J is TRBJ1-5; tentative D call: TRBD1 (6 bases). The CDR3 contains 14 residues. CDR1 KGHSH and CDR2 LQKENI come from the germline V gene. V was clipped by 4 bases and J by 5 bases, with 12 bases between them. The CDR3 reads CASSRGQNDQPQHF. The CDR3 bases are TGTGCCAGCTCACGAGGACAGAACGATCAGCCCCAGCATTTT.